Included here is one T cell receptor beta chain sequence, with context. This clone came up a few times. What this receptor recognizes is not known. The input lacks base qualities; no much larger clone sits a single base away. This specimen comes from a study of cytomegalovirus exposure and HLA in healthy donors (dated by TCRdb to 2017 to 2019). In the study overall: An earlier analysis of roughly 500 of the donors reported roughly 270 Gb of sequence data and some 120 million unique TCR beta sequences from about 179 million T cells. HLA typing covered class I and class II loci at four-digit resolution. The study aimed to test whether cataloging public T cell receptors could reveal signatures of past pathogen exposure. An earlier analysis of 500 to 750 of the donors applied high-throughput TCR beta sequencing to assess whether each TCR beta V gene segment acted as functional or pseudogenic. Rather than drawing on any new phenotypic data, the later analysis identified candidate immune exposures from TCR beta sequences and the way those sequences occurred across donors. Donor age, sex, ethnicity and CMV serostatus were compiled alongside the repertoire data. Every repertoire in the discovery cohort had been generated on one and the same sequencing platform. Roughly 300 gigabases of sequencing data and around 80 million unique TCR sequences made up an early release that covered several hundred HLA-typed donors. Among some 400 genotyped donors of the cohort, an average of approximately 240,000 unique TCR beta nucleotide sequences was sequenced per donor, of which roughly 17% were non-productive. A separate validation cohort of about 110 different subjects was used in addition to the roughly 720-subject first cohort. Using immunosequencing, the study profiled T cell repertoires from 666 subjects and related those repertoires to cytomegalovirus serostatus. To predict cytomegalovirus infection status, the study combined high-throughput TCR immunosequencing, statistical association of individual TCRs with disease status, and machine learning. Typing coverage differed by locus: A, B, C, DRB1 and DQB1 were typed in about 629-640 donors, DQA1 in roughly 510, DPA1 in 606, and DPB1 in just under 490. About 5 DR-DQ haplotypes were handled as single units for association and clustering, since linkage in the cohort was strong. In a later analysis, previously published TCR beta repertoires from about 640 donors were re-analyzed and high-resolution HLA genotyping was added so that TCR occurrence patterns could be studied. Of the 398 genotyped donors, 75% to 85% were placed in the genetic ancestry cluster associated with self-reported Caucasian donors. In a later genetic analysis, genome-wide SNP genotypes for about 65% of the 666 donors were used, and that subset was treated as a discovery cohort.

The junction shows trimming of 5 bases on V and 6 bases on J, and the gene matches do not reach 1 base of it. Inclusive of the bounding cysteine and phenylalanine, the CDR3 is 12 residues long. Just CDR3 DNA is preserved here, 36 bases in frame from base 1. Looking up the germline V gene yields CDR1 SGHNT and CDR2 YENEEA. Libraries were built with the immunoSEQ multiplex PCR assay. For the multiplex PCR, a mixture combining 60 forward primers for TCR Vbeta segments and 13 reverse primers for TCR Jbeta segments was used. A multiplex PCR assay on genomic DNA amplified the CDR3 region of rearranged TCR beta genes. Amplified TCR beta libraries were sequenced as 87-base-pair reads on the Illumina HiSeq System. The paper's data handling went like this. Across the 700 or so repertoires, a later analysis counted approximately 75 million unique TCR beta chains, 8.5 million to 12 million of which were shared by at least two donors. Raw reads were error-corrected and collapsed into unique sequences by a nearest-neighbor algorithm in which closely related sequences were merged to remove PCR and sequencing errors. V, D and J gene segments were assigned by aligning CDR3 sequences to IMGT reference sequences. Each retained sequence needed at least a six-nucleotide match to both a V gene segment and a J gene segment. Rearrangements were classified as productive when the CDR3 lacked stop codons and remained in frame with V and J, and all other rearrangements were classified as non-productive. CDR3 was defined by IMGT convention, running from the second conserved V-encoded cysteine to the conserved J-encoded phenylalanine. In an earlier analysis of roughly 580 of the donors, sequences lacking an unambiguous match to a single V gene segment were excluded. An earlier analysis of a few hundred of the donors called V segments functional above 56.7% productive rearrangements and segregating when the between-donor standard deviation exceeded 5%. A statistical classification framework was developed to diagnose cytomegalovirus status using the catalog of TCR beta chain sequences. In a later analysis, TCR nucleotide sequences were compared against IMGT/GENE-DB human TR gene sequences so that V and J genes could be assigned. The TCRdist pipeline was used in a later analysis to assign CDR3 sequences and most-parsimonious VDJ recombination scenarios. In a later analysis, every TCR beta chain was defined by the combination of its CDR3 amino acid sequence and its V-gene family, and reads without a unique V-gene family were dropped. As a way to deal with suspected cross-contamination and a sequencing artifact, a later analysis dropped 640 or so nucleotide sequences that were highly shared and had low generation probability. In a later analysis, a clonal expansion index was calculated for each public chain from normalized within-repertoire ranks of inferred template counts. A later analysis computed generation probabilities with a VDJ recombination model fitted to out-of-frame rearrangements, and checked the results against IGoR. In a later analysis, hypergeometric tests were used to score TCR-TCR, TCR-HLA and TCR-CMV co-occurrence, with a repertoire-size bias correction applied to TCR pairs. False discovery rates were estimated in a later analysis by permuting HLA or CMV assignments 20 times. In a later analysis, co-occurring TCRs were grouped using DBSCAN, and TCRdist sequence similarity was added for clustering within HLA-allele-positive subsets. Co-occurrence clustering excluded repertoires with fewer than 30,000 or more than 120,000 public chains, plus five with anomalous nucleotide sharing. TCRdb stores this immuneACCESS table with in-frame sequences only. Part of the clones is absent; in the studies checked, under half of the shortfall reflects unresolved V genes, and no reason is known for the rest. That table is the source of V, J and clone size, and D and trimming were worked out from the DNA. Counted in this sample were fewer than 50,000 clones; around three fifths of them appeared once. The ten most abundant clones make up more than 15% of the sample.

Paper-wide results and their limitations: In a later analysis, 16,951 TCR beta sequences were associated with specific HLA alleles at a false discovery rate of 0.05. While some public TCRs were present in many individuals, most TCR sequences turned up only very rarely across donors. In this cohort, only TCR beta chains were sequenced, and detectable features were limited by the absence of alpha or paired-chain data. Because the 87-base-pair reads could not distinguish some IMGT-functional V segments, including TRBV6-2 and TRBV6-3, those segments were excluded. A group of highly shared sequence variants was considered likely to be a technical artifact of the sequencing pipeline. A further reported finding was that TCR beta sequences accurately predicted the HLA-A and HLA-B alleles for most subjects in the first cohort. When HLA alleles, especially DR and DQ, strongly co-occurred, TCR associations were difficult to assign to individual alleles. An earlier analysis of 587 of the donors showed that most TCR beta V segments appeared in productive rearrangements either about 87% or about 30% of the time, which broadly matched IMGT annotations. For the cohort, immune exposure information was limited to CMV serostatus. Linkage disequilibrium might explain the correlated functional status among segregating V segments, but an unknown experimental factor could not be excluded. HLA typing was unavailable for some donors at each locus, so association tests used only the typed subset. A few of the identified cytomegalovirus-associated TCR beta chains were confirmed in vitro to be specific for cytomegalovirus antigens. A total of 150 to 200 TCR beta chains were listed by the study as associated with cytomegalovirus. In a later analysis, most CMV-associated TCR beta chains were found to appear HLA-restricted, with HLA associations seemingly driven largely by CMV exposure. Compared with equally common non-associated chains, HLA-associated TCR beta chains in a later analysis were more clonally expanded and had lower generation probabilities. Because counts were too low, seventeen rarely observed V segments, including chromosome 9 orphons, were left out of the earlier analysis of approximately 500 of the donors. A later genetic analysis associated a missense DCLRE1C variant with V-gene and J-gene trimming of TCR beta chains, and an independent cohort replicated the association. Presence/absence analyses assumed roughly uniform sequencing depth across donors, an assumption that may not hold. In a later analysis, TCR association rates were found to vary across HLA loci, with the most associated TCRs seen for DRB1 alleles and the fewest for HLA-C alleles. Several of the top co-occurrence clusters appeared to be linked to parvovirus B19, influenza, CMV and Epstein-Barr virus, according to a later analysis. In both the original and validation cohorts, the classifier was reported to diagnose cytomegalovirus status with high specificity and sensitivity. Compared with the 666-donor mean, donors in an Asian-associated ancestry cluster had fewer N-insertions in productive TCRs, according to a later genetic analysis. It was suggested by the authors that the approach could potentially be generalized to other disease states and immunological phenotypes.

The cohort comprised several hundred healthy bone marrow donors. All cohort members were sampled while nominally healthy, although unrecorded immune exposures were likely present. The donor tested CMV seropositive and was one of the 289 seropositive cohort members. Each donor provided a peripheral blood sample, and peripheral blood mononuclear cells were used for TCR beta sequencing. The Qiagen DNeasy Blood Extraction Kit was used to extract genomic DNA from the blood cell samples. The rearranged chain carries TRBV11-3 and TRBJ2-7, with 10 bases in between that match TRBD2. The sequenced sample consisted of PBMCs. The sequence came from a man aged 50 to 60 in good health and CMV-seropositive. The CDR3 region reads CASSRTSGEQYF. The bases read TGTGCCAGCAGCCGGACTAGCGGCGAGCAGTACTTC.